The entry below gives a single T cell receptor beta chain sequence along with its context. TCRdb processed the 5' RACE reads anew with MiXCR; each CDR3 protein has one entry. The sample has approximately 590,000 distinct CDR3 sequences, roughly 9.9% seen once. The data are from a study of identical twins. After removal of 6 bases from V and 7 bases from J, the junction contained 15 bases not matched to a gene. The CDR3 spans 15 residues. The germline V gene has CDR1 SGHTA and CDR2 FQGNSA. The sample was also linked to a second study, of yellow fever vaccine responses in identical twins.

The rearrangement joins TRBV7-2 to TRBJ2-7; TRBD2 agrees at 7 bases. Sequencing was done on a sample of PBMCs. The receptor was isolated from a woman aged 18-30 years in good health. The DNA for the CDR3 is TGTGCCAGCAGAGGAGGCGGGAGCCCCTTGGGGGAGCAGTACTTC. It encodes CASRGGGSPLGEQYF. Together with reference TRBV7-2 and TRBJ2-7, the CDR3 gives the full variable domain: GAGVSQSPSNKVTEKGKDVELRCDPISGHTALYWYRQSLGQGLEFLIYFQGNSAPDKSGLPSDRFSAERTGGSVSTLTIQRTQQEDSAVYLCASRGGGSPLGEQYFGPGTRLTVT.